This is a list of T cell receptor beta chains from one sample in a study of breast tumors, draining lymph nodes, adjacent tissues. Each CDR3 protein gets one entry after TCRdb re-called the multiplex PCR reads with MiXCR. The data show 70,000 or so distinct CDR3 sequences, less than 50% seen once. Input material: breast tumor tissue. These receptors were taken from a female donor with breast cancer. Some clones in this sample may be carry-over from other donors' samples. The CDR3 runs from the conserved cysteine through the conserved F or W. The D gene is left open where the match is weak. Part of the rows lack a size; the others show once, few, many or a class for expanded clones.

J gene: TRBJ2-7; V gene: TRBV6-2/TRBV6-3; clone size: many; D gene: TRBD2; CDR3 protein: CASSMGTSGMNEQYF; CDR3 DNA: TGTGCCAGCAGCATGGGGACTAGCGGGATGAACGAGCAGTACTTC
J gene: TRBJ1-2; V gene: TRBV9; clone size: NA; D gene: NA; CDR3 protein: CASSTGRSVNGYTF; CDR3 DNA: TGTGCCAGCAGCACAGGAAGGTCCGTTAATGGCTACACCTTC
J gene: TRBJ2-1; V gene: TRBV12-3/TRBV12-4; clone size: many; D gene: TRBD2; CDR3 protein: CASRRTLGGLAGDNEQFF; CDR3 DNA: TGTGCCAGCAGGCGGACTTTAGGCGGACTAGCGGGGGATAATGAGCAGTTCTTC
J gene: TRBJ2-7; V gene: TRBV9; clone size: many; D gene: TRBD2; CDR3 protein: CASSVEVSGGEQYF; CDR3 DNA: TGTGCCAGCAGCGTAGAGGTTAGCGGGGGGGAGCAGTACTTC
J gene: TRBJ2-5; V gene: TRBV6-5; clone size: many; D gene: TRBD2; CDR3 protein: CASSSLGGETQYF; CDR3 DNA: TGTGCCAGCAGTTCGCTCGGGGGGGAGACCCAGTACTTC
J gene: TRBJ2-7; V gene: TRBV5-1; clone size: NA; D gene: TRBD1; CDR3 protein: CASSPRDRAYEQYF; CDR3 DNA: TGCGCCAGCAGCCCGCGGGACAGGGCCTACGAGCAGTACTTC
J gene: TRBJ1-2; V gene: TRBV7-3; clone size: NA; D gene: NA; CDR3 protein: CASSHPIPGGSVAHGYTF; CDR3 DNA: TGTGCCAGCAGCCATCCAATTCCTGGGGGTAGCGTGGCCCATGGCTACACCTTC
J gene: TRBJ1-1; V gene: TRBV12-3/TRBV12-4; clone size: few; D gene: NA; CDR3 protein: CASSLPGSGAFF; CDR3 DNA: TGTGCCAGCAGTTTACCAGGGAGTGGAGCTTTCTTT
J gene: TRBJ2-5; V gene: TRBV20-1; clone size: many; D gene: NA; CDR3 protein: CSARSPGPYQETQYF; CDR3 DNA: TGCAGTGCTAGATCGCCAGGGCCGTACCAAGAGACCCAGTACTTC
J gene: TRBJ1-2; V gene: TRBV29-1; clone size: once; D gene: TRBD1; CDR3 protein: CSARGQGAWGYTF; CDR3 DNA: TGCAGCGCCCGAGGGCAGGGGGCTTGGGGCTACACCTTC
J gene: TRBJ1-5; V gene: TRBV4-1; clone size: NA; D gene: TRBD1; CDR3 protein: CASSQDVGTGHQPQHF; CDR3 DNA: TGCGCCAGCAGCCAAGATGTTGGGACAGGCCATCAGCCCCAGCATTTT
J gene: TRBJ2-6; V gene: TRBV9; clone size: many; D gene: NA; CDR3 protein: CASSVARGGSGANVLTF; CDR3 DNA: TGTGCCAGCAGCGTAGCTAGGGGGGGCTCTGGGGCCAACGTCCTGACTTTC
J gene: TRBJ1-1; V gene: TRBV27; clone size: few; D gene: NA; CDR3 protein: CASSFMTGTEAFF; CDR3 DNA: TGTGCCAGCAGTTTTATGACCGGGACTGAAGCTTTCTTT
J gene: TRBJ2-5; V gene: TRBV20-1; clone size: few; D gene: NA; CDR3 protein: CSARGRGQRETQYF; CDR3 DNA: TGCAGTGCTAGGGGACGGGGGCAACGAGAGACCCAGTACTTC
J gene: TRBJ1-1; V gene: TRBV12-3/TRBV12-4; clone size: few; D gene: TRBD1; CDR3 protein: CASSQGQANTEAFF; CDR3 DNA: TGTGCCAGCAGTCAAGGACAGGCGAACACTGAAGCTTTCTTT
J gene: TRBJ2-2; V gene: TRBV24-1; clone size: NA; D gene: TRBD1; CDR3 protein: CAARLGGTDTGELFF; CDR3 DNA: TGTGCCGCGCGGCTAGGGGGCACGGACACCGGGGAGCTTTTTTTT
J gene: TRBJ1-5; V gene: TRBV12-3/TRBV12-4; clone size: NA; D gene: NA; CDR3 protein: CASSKGGYEQPQHF; CDR3 DNA: TGTGCCAGCAGCAAGGGGGGTTACGAGCAGCCCCAGCATTTT
J gene: TRBJ1-3; V gene: TRBV7-2; clone size: many; D gene: NA; CDR3 protein: CASSLGGRSGNTIYF; CDR3 DNA: TGTGCCAGCAGCTTAGGAGGGCGCTCTGGAAACACCATATATTTT
J gene: TRBJ1-3; V gene: TRBV5-1; clone size: many; D gene: NA; CDR3 protein: CASSLIGGSLLGNTIYF; CDR3 DNA: TGCGCCAGCAGCTTAATAGGCGGATCGTTGTTAGGAAACACCATATATTTT
J gene: TRBJ2-2; V gene: TRBV7-9; clone size: NA; D gene: TRBD1; CDR3 protein: CASSSLDGTDNTGELFF; CDR3 DNA: TGTGCCAGCAGCTCCCTGGACGGGACAGACAACACCGGGGAGCTGTTTTTT
J gene: TRBJ1-5; V gene: TRBV5-5; clone size: many; D gene: NA; CDR3 protein: CASSLLPGGDQPQHF; CDR3 DNA: TGTGCCAGCAGCTTATTGCCAGGAGGGGATCAGCCCCAGCATTTT
J gene: TRBJ2-1; V gene: TRBV20-1; clone size: NA; D gene: TRBD2; CDR3 protein: CSVQTSGINNEQFF; CDR3 DNA: TGCAGTGTTCAGACTAGCGGGATTAATAATGAGCAGTTCTTC
J gene: TRBJ2-7; V gene: TRBV20-1; clone size: many; D gene: NA; CDR3 protein: CSARVPGDYEQYF; CDR3 DNA: TGCAGTGCTAGAGTGCCCGGGGACTACGAGCAGTACTTC
J gene: TRBJ2-5; V gene: TRBV7-3; clone size: NA; D gene: NA; CDR3 protein: CASSLGGTGVGETQYF; CDR3 DNA: TGTGCCAGCAGCTTAGGCGGGACGGGTGTCGGGGAGACCCAGTACTTC
J gene: TRBJ1-6; V gene: TRBV7-3; clone size: NA; D gene: NA; CDR3 protein: CASSLMGRNSPLHF; CDR3 DNA: TGTGCCAGCAGCTTAATGGGGAGAAATTCACCCCTCCACTTT
J gene: TRBJ2-1; V gene: TRBV11-2; clone size: many; D gene: NA; CDR3 protein: CASSFYLDNEQFF; CDR3 DNA: TGTGCCAGCAGCTTTTACCTCGACAATGAGCAGTTCTTC
J gene: TRBJ2-7; V gene: TRBV24-1; clone size: NA; D gene: NA; CDR3 protein: CATSARDRSRASYEQYF; CDR3 DNA: TGTGCCACCAGTGCTAGAGATCGCAGCCGCGCCTCCTACGAGCAGTACTTC
J gene: TRBJ2-1; V gene: TRBV29-1; clone size: NA; D gene: TRBD2; CDR3 protein: CSVEVAGGPMESSYNEQFF; CDR3 DNA: TGCAGCGTTGAAGTAGCGGGGGGTCCAATGGAGAGCTCCTACAATGAGCAGTTCTTC
J gene: TRBJ2-5; V gene: TRBV12-3/TRBV12-4; clone size: once; D gene: TRBD2; CDR3 protein: CASSPDGRGTSGSMEETLYF; CDR3 DNA: TGTGCCAGCAGCCCAGATGGTAGGGGAACTAGCGGGAGTATGGAGGAGACCCTGTACTTC
J gene: TRBJ1-1; V gene: TRBV4-2; clone size: NA; D gene: NA; CDR3 protein: CASSQGGKGNTEAFF; CDR3 DNA: TGTGCCAGCAGCCAAGGGGGGAAAGGGAACACTGAAGCTTTCTTT
J gene: TRBJ1-6; V gene: TRBV27; clone size: many; D gene: NA; CDR3 protein: CASAGGQGNSPLHF; CDR3 DNA: TGTGCCAGCGCCGGGGGGCAGGGGAATTCACCCCTCCACTTT
J gene: TRBJ2-2; V gene: TRBV12-3/TRBV12-4; clone size: once; D gene: NA; CDR3 protein: CASSLLPGQNTGELFF; CDR3 DNA: TGTGCCAGCAGTTTATTGCCGGGACAGAACACCGGGGAGCTGTTTTTT
J gene: TRBJ2-3; V gene: TRBV5-1; clone size: many; D gene: NA; CDR3 protein: CASSLVGTDTQYF; CDR3 DNA: TGCGCCAGCAGCTTGGTTGGTACAGATACGCAGTATTTT
J gene: TRBJ2-1; V gene: TRBV19; clone size: few; D gene: TRBD2; CDR3 protein: CATRTSGNGQFF; CDR3 DNA: TGTGCCACGAGGACTAGCGGGAATGGGCAGTTCTTC
J gene: TRBJ2-3; V gene: TRBV12-3/TRBV12-4; clone size: NA; D gene: NA; CDR3 protein: CASSPGDTVDEQYF; CDR3 DNA: TGTGCCAGCAGTCCCGGTGACACGGTCGATGAGCAGTATTTT
J gene: TRBJ2-5; V gene: TRBV20-1; clone size: NA; D gene: NA; CDR3 protein: CSAKWIGEETQYF; CDR3 DNA: TGCAGTGCTAAATGGATTGGGGAAGAGACCCAGTACTTC
J gene: TRBJ1-5; V gene: TRBV7-9; clone size: once; D gene: NA; CDR3 protein: CASSTRGTIGNQPQRF; CDR3 DNA: TGTGCCAGCAGCACTAGGGGGACTATTGGGAATCAGCCCCAGCGTTTT